Shown below are 3 T cell receptor beta chains from a single sample sequenced in a study of shared clonotypes between healthy human individuals. Clones were sequenced by immunoSEQ multiplex PCR, and TCRdb holds only the in-frame ones, with some missing. The repertoire holds about 2 million clones, with just under 95% as singletons. Naive CD8 cells lacked CD45RO and underwent positive selection for CCR7, leaving out terminally differentiated effector memory CD45RA+ cells. The sample taken for sequencing was naive CD8+ T cells sorted from blood. These receptors were taken from a young man in good health.

Only one count was recorded for this clone. The chain has TRBV11-2 and TRBJ2-1, with TRBD2 identical over 8 bases. Germline V gene data show CDR1 as SGHAT and CDR2 as FQNNGV. With V trimmed by 3 bases and J by 1 base, 5 bases remained unmatched. The CDR3 consists of 16 residues. The CDR3 region has the DNA TGTGCCAGCAGCTTCAAGCGGGGGTATTCCTACAATGAGCAGTTCTTC. Amino acid sequence: CASSFKRGYSYNEQFF.

The chain carries TRBV4-1 and TRBJ1-4, with TRBD1 matching 9 bases. There are 14 residues in the CDR3. After removal of 8 bases from V and 6 bases from J, the junction contained 7 bases not matched to a gene. Germline assignment: CDR1 MGHRA and CDR2 YSYEKL. The CDR3 reads CASGSQGADEKLFF. The CDR3 DNA is TGCGCCAGCGGCTCACAGGGGGCAGATGAAAAACTGTTTTTT.

The CDR3 is CASSLRGGPVGYTF. In DNA, the CDR3 is TGTGCCAGCAGCTTGAGGGGAGGGCCGGTTGGCTACACCTTC. V and J are TRBV5-4 and TRBJ1-2; TRBD1 might be the D (5 bases). CDR1 and CDR2 (germline): SGHNT, YYREEE (reference sequence). The CDR3 loop spans 14 amino acids. V was cut by 1 base and J by 7 bases, with 14 bases left in between.